The 25 T cell receptor beta chains below come from one sample, sequenced in a study of T cell changes during pregnancy in multiple sclerosis. Some clones are missing from TCRdb's copy, which holds only in-frame ones; the method was immunoSEQ multiplex PCR. The table includes tens of thousands of clones, around 90% detected once. The material was peripheral blood, obtained in the third trimester of pregnancy. The receptors stem from a female donor in good health, enrolled as a control in a pregnancy study.

This clone appeared a few times. The chain employs TRBV6-6 and TRBJ1-2, with D perhaps matching TRBD1 (6 bases). This CDR3 contains 14 residues. Germline V gene data show CDR1 as MNHNY and CDR2 as SVGAGI (reference sequence). V lost 2 bases and J lost 2, with 9 bases in between. CDR3 sequence: CASSYLTGNYGYTF. The CDR3 DNA is TGTGCCAGCAGTTACCTCACAGGGAACTATGGCTACACCTTC.

This clone was seen a single time. The V call is TRBV21-1, the J call TRBJ2-7; the D segment call TRBD1 is taken from the table without a DNA check. TRBV21-1 is annotated as a pseudogene. The CDR3 sequence is 14 residues long. The DNA of the CDR3 is TGTGCCAGCAGCCCTAGGACAGGGACCTACGAGCAGTACTTC. This translates into CASSPRTGTYEQYF.

CDR3 residues: CAWSETPRARGNQPQHF. The CDR3 DNA sequence: TGTGCCTGGAGTGAGACTCCCAGGGCCAGGGGCAATCAGCCCCAGCATTTT. The V gene is TRBV30, the J gene TRBJ1-5, with a weak D call TRBD1 (5 bases). The CDR3 is 17 residues long. Germline assignment: CDR1 GTSNPN and CDR2 SVGIG (reference sequence). Trimming removed 1 base from V and 2 bases from J, with 18 bases in between.

This chain links TRBV6-5 with TRBJ2-1, with D unresolved. The V gene lost 2 bases and the J gene lost 7 bases, with 6 bases spanning the gap. The CDR3 covers 12 residues. Germline values: CDR1 MNHEY, CDR2 SVGAGI. CDR3 sequence reads: CASSYGGNEQFF. The CDR3 region has the DNA TGTGCCAGCAGTTACGGCGGAAATGAGCAGTTCTTC.

The V and J genes are TRBV5-1 and TRBJ2-3, with D possibly being TRBD1 (5 bases). This CDR3 region has 14 residues. Germline assignment: CDR1 SGHRS and CDR2 YFSETQ. Trimming removed 0 bases from V and 4 bases from J, with 9 bases in between. The CDR3 sequence: CASSLGTRADTQYF. CDR3 DNA sequence: TGCGCCAGCAGCTTGGGGACCAGGGCAGATACGCAGTATTTT.

This chain connects TRBV4-3 to TRBJ1-2; TRBD1 agrees at 9 bases. From germline, CDR1 is LGHNA and CDR2 YSLEER. The V and J ends lost 4 bases and 11 bases, in that order; junction bases with no gene match: 11. This CDR3 region has 14 residues. In nucleotides, the CDR3 is TGCGCCAGCAGCCCGGGACAGGGATTGGGGCATTACACCTTC. This sequence encodes CASSPGQGLGHYTF.

The rearrangement links TRBV13 to TRBJ1-6; a possible D gene is TRBD1 (5 bases). V was pared by 2 bases and J by 8 bases, with 16 bases between. Germline V gene data show CDR1 as PRHDT and CDR2 as FYEKMQ (reference sequence). The CDR3 contains 16 residues. The CDR3, as DNA: TGTGCCAGCAGCTTAAGTCCAGGGTTTGGTGATTCACCCCTCCACTTT. Translation gives CASSLSPGFGDSPLHF.

V usage is TRBV10-3 and J usage is TRBJ2-1; 12 bases fit TRBD2. V dropped 4 bases and J dropped 9; count of bases not matched to a gene: 7. Looked up from germline, CDR1 is ENHRY and CDR2 is SYGVKD. The CDR3 runs 15 residues. CDR3 in amino acids: CAISVLAGGRSEQFF. The DNA for the CDR3 is TGTGCCATCAGTGTCCTAGCGGGAGGGCGGAGTGAGCAGTTCTTC.

The gene calls are TRBV7-9 and TRBJ1-6; D is ambiguous. Per the germline V gene, CDR1 is SEHNR and CDR2 is FQNEAQ (reference sequence). Between the trimmed V and J ends, which lost 6 bases and 1 base, there was a span of 10 bases. CDR3 length equals 15 residues. CDR3 DNA sequence: TGTGCCAGCAGGCGAACAGATTCCTATAATTCACCCCTCCACTTT. The encoded protein is CASRRTDSYNSPLHF.

This sequence joins TRBV15 and TRBJ1-2; D is perhaps TRBD1 (5 bases). From germline, CDR1 is LNHNV and CDR2 YYDKDF (reference sequence). CDR3 size: 15 residues. V shed 1 base and J shed 2 bases, with 11 bases lying between them. This chain's CDR3 is CATSRALGGNYGYTF. The DNA of the CDR3 is TGTGCCACCAGCAGAGCCTTGGGGGGGAACTATGGCTACACCTTC.

The chain joins TRBV11-2 to TRBJ2-1; D is possibly TRBD1 (6 bases). Germline CDR1 is SGHAT and CDR2 is FQNNGV. V was pared by 5 bases and J by 4 bases, with 18 bases between. The CDR3 loop spans 16 amino acids. This chain's CDR3 is CASSPVQGFFYNEQFF. The CDR3 nucleotides are TGTGCCAGCAGCCCCGTCCAGGGGTTTTTTTACAATGAGCAGTTCTTC.

In this sample, this clone turned up once. The chain uses TRBV30 and TRBJ1-5, with TRBD1 as a possible D gene (5 bases). The V end lost 0 bases, the J end lost 3 bases, and 12 bases lay between the germline ends. CDR1 is GTSNPN, CDR2 SVGIG, per germline (reference sequence). The CDR3 is 15 amino acids. CDR3 nucleotide sequence: TGTGCCTGGAGTGTAACCGGCAGGGCCAATCAGCCCCAGCATTTT. The encoded protein is CAWSVTGRANQPQHF.

The genes are TRBV29-1 and TRBJ2-7, with no clear D. The CDR3 covers 13 residues. Trimming removed 4 bases from V and 6 bases from J, with 16 bases in between. CDR1 SQVTM and CDR2 ANQGSEA come from the germline V gene. The CDR3, as DNA: TGCAGCGTTGCATCCGACAATTCGCTCGAGCAGTACTTC. As protein: CSVASDNSLEQYF.

The chain is built from TRBV4-2 and TRBJ2-1; 14 bases fit TRBD2. This CDR3 comprises 15 residues. J was trimmed by 9 bases and V by 3 bases; bases with no gene match: 4. The germline gives CDR1 LGHNA, CDR2 YNFKEQ. In nucleotides, the CDR3 is TGTGCCAGCAGCCAGGGGACTAGCGGGAGCGGTGAGCAGTTCTTC. Translation gives CASSQGTSGSGEQFF.

This chain links TRBV7-9 with TRBJ2-2, with a tentative D call TRBD2 (5 bases). Trimming stripped 1 base from V and 2 bases from J, with 11 bases between. The CDR3 spans 16 residues. Germline CDR1 is SEHNR and CDR2 is FQNEAQ (reference sequence). The CDR3 region is CASSLVSGYNTGELFF. CDR3 nucleotides: TGTGCCAGCAGCTTAGTTTCGGGGTATAACACCGGGGAGCTGTTTTTT.

V is TRBV30 and J is TRBJ1-3; D ambiguous. The CDR3 has 15 residues. Per germline, CDR1 GTSNPN and CDR2 SVGIG (reference sequence). V was trimmed by 2 bases and J by 0 bases, leaving 11 bases between them. The CDR3, as DNA: TGTGCCTGGAGTAAAGAGAAAATCTCTGGAAACACCATATATTTT. This gives the protein CAWSKEKISGNTIYF.

In DNA form, the CDR3 reads TGTGCCAGCAGCTTCGCAAGGAGCTCCTACAATGAGCAGTTCTTC. It yields the protein CASSFARSSYNEQFF. The chain uses TRBV5-4 and TRBJ2-1; D remains unclear. The CDR3 has 15 amino acids. V lost 2 bases, J lost 0 bases, and 9 bases lay in between. The germline CDR1 and CDR2 sequences are SGHNT and YYREEE (reference sequence).

The chain carries TRBV5-4 and TRBJ2-7; 8 bases map to TRBD2. Germline V gene lookup returns CDR1 SGHNT and CDR2 YYREEE (reference sequence). V lost 4 bases and J lost 2; bases outside the gene matches: 8. This CDR3 has 15 amino acids. The CDR3 loop is CASSPQSGSTYEQYF. CDR3 nucleotides: TGTGCCAGCAGCCCCCAAAGCGGGAGCACCTACGAGCAGTACTTC. The variable domain in full, with the rest retrieved from reference TRBV5-4 and TRBJ2-7, is ETGVTQSPTHLIKTRGQQVTLRCSSQSGHNTVSWYQQALGQGPQFIFQYYREEENGRGNFPPRFSGLQFPNYSSELNVNALELDDSALYLCASSPQSGSTYEQYFGPGTRLTVT.

This chain links TRBV25-1 with TRBJ2-7, with a possible D match to TRBD1 (7 bases). The germline V gene encodes CDR1 MGHDK and CDR2 SYGVNS. The length of the CDR3 is 14 residues. The V end lost 4 bases, the J end lost 3 bases, and 13 bases lay between the germline ends. The CDR3 loop is CASSGGDSYYEQYF. The DNA for the CDR3 is TGTGCCAGCAGTGGGGGGGACAGCTACTACGAGCAGTACTTC.

The J gene is TRBJ1-2, the V gene TRBV14, with D tentatively TRBD1 (5 bases). CDR3 length: 15 amino acids. V was pared by 1 base and J by 5 bases, with 14 bases between. CDR1 SGHDN and CDR2 FVKESK come from the germline V gene. The CDR3 sequence is CASSQALGGGYGYTF. The CDR3 DNA is TGTGCCAGCAGCCAAGCCCTGGGGGGAGGGTATGGCTACACCTTC.

The chain couples TRBV7-7 to TRBJ2-1; D call uncertain. The CDR3 totals 13 residues. V dropped 4 bases and J dropped 7 bases, with 11 bases sitting between them. From germline, CDR1 is SSHAT and CDR2 FNYEAQ (reference sequence). Here the CDR3 reads CASSSAPGNEQFF. CDR3 nucleotides: TGTGCCAGCAGCTCAGCCCCCGGGAATGAGCAGTTCTTC.

The rearrangement joins TRBV27 to TRBJ1-2; 8 bases agree with TRBD1. The ends lost 0 bases at V and 4 bases at J; junction bases unmatched: 4. The germline CDR1 and CDR2 sequences are MNHEY and SMNVEV (reference sequence). This CDR3 has 15 residues. The CDR3 region has the DNA TGTGCCAGCAGTTTATCCGACAGGGGCAGCTATGGCTACACCTTC. It encodes CASSLSDRGSYGYTF.

The chain recombines TRBV5-6 with TRBJ1-4, with a tentative D call TRBD1 (6 bases). This CDR3 region has 15 residues. Germline loops: CDR1 SGHDT, CDR2 YYEEEE. V lost 4 bases and J 2 bases, leaving 12 bases between the germline ends. CDR3 DNA sequence: TGTGCCAGCAGCGTCAGGGGCTCGACTAATGAAAAACTGTTTTTT. Translating gives CASSVRGSTNEKLFF.

This clone was found a few times. The chain joins TRBV5-1 to TRBJ2-5; 12 bases line up with TRBD2. The CDR3 loop spans 15 amino acids. CDR1 is SGHRS and CDR2 is YFSETQ in the germline V gene. J gave up 5 bases and V 4 bases, and 6 bases lay outside the gene matches. CDR3 nucleotides: TGCGCCAGCAGCAGACTAGCGGGAGTAGGGGAGACCCAGTACTTC. It yields the protein CASSRLAGVGETQYF.

CDR3 loop: CASSPDRGRGTEAFF. In DNA form, the CDR3 reads TGTGCCAGCAGCCCGGACAGGGGGCGCGGCACTGAAGCTTTCTTT. J is TRBJ1-1 and V is TRBV14; the match to TRBD1 covers 11 bases. The CDR3 runs to 15 residues. Germline CDR1 reads SGHDN; CDR2 reads FVKESK. The ends lost 4 bases at V and 4 bases at J; junction bases unmatched: 5.